This TCR beta chain is from a study of blood T cell repertoires in COVID-19. Study context: Acute and convalescent COVID-19 samples came from the United States, Italy and Spain. In each case, the material was cDNA or gDNA derived from T cells, B-cell-depleted T cells, or PBMCs.

There are 15 residues in the CDR3. Germline V gene sequence: CDR1 SGHTA, CDR2 FQGTGA. The junction had 7 bases not matched to a gene; V was cut back by 5 bases and J by 5 bases. In the original workflow: Reference gene primer amplification gave estimated nucleated cell counts. Measured with immunoSEQ multiplex PCR; TCRdb has only the in-frame clones, and not every one. That table is the source of V, J and clone size, and D and trimming were worked out from the DNA. The sample holds under 300,000 clones, 70% to 90% seen once. The sample was peripheral blood. This chain links TRBV7-3 with TRBJ2-2, with 8 bases that match TRBD1. The sequence was obtained from a man aged 60 to 69 with acute or convalescent COVID-19. The CDR3: CASSPVTGGTGELFF. CDR3 bases: TGTGCCAGCAGCCCCGTTACAGGGGGGACCGGGGAGCTGTTTTTT.